The T cell receptor beta chain under discussion was sequenced for a study of cytotoxic CD8 clonotypes in ibrutinib-treated CLL. The protocol was immunoSEQ multiplex PCR, while the TCRdb copy is restricted to in-frame clones and leaves out a portion. Found here are 140,000 to 150,000 clones, roughly 76% of them singletons; the top ten hold just over 5%. Only one count was recorded for this clone. V was clipped by 0 bases and J by 4 bases; unmatched bases: 8. Germline V CDR1 and CDR2: MNHEY, SVGAGI. The CDR3 contains 16 residues. The specimen was PBMCs, collected after 24 months of ibrutinib treatment. The clonotype originates from a human donor with chronic lymphocytic leukemia. This sequence joins TRBV6-5 and TRBJ2-7; 8 bases map to TRBD1. CDR3 DNA sequence: TGTGCCAGCAGTTACTCGACGGCTCGACAGGGGTACGAGCAGTACTTC. This codes for CASSYSTARQGYEQYF.